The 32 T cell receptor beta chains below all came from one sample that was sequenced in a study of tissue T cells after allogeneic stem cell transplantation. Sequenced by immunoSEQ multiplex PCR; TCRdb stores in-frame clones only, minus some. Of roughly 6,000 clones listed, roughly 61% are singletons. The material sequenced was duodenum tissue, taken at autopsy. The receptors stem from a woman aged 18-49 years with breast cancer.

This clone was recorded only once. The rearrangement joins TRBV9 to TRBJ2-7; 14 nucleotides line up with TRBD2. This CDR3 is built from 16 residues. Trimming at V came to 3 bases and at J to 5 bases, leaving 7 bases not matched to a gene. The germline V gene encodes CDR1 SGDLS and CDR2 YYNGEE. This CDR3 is CASSAGLAGVDDEQYF. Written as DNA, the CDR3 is TGTGCCAGCAGCGCGGGACTAGCGGGGGTGGATGACGAGCAGTACTTC.

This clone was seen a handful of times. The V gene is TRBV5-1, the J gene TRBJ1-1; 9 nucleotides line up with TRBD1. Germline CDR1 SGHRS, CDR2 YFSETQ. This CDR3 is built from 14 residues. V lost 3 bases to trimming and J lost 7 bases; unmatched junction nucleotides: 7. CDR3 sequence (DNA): TGCGCCAGCAGCTCCGCGGTGGACAGGGGTGAAGCTTTCTTT. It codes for CASSSAVDRGEAFF. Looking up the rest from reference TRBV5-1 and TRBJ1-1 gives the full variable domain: KAGVTQTPRYLIKTRGQQVTLSCSPISGHRSVSWYQQTPGQGLQFLFEYFSETQRNKGNFPGRFSGRQFSNSRSEMNVSTLELGDSALYLCASSSAVDRGEAFFGQGTRLTVV.

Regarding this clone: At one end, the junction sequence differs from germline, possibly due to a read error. The chain's CDR3 is CASSQVGGQETQYF. DNA of the CDR3: TGTGCTAGCAGCCAAGTGGGCGGCCAAGAGACCCAGTACTTC. J is TRBJ2-5 and V is TRBV7-7; D call uncertain. The germline V gene encodes CDR1 SSHAT and CDR2 FNYEAQ (reference sequence). The CDR3 totals 14 residues.

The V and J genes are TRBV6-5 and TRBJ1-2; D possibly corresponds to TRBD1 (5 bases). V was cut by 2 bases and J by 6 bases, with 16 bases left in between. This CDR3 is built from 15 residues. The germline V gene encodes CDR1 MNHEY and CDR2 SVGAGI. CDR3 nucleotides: TGTGCCAGCAGTTACGATATGGGGGATGGGAATGGCTACACCTTC. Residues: CASSYDMGDGNGYTF.

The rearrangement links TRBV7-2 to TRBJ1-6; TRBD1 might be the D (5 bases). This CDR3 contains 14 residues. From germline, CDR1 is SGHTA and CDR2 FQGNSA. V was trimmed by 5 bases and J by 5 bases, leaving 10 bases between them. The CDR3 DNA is TGTGCCAGCAGCCAAGAGGGGCATAATTCACCCCTCCACTTT. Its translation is CASSQEGHNSPLHF.

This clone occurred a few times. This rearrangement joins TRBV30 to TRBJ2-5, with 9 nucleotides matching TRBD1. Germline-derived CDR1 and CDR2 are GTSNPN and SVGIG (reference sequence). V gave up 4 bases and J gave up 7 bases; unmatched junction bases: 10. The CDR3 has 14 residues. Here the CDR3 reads CAWNRWGQGGTQYF. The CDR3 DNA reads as TGTGCCTGGAATCGGTGGGGACAGGGTGGGACCCAGTACTTC. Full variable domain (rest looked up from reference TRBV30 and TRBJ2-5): SQTIHQWPATLVQPVGSPLSLECTVEGTSNPNLYWYRQAAGRGLQLLFYSVGIGQISSEVPQNLSASRPQDRQFILSSKKLLLSDSGFYLCAWNRWGQGGTQYFGPGTRLLVL.

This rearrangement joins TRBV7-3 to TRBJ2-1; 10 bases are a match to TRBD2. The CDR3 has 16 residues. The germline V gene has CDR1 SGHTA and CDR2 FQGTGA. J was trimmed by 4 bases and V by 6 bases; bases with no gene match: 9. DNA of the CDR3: TGTGCCAGCAGTCGTACTAGCGGGACTATTTACAATGAGCAGTTCTTC. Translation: CASSRTSGTIYNEQFF. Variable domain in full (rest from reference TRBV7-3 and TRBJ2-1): GAGVSQTPSNKVTEKGKYVELRCDPISGHTALYWYRQSLGQGPEFLIYFQGTGAADDSGLPNDRFFAVRPEGSVSTLKIQRTERGDSAVYLCASSRTSGTIYNEQFFGPGTRLTVL.

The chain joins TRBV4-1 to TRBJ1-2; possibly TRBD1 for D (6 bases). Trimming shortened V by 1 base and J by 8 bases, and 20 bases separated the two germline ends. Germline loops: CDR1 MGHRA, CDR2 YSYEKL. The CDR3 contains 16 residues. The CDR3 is CASSQVGTQNRWGYTF. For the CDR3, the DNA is TGCGCCAGCAGCCAAGTTGGGACACAAAATAGGTGGGGCTACACCTTC.

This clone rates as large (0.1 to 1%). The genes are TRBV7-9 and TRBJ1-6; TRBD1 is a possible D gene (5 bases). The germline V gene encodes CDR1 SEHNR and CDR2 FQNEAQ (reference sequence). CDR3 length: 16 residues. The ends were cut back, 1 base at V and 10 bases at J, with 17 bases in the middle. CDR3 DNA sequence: TGTGCCAGCAGCTTAGGTTGGGGCAGGGCTGAGTCACCCCTCCACTTT. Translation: CASSLGWGRAESPLHF. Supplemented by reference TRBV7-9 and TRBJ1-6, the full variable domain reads DTGVSQNPRHKITKRGQNVTFRCDPISEHNRLYWYRQTLGQGPEFLTYFQNEAQLEKSRLLSDRFSAERPKGSFSTLEIQRTEQGDSAMYLCASSLGWGRAESPLHFGNGTRLTVT.

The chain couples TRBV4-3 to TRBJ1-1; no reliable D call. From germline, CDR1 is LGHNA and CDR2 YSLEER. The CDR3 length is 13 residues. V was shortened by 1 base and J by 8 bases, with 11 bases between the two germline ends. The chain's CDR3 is CASSQVLTREAFF. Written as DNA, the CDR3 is TGCGCCAGCAGCCAAGTCTTAACCAGGGAAGCTTTCTTT.

The CDR3 sequence: CASSLGPPSEQYF. CDR3 DNA: TGTGCCAGCAGCTTAGGCCCGCCGAGCGAGCAGTACTTC. The V and J genes are TRBV13 and TRBJ2-7; D ambiguous. The CDR3 runs 13 residues. V shed 0 bases and J shed 6 bases, with 9 bases lying between them. Germline CDR1 is PRHDT and CDR2 is FYEKMQ (reference sequence).

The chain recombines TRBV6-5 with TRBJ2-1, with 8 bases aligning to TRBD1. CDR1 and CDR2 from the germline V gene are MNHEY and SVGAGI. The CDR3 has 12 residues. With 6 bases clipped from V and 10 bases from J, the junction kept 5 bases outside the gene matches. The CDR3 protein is CASRPGGREQFF. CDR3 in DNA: TGTGCCAGCAGGCCAGGGGGCCGGGAGCAGTTCTTC.

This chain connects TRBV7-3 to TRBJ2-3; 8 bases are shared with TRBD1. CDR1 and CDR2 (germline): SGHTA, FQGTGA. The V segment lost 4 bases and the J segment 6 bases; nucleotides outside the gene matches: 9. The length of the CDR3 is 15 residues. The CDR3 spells CASSSTVSGGDTQYF. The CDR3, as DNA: TGTGCCAGCAGCTCTACAGTTTCAGGGGGCGATACGCAGTATTTT.

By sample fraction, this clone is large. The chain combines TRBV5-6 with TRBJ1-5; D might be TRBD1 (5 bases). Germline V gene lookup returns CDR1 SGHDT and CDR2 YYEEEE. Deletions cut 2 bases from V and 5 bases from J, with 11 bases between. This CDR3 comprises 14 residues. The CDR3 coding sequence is TGTGCCAGCAGCTTCGGAACAGGACATCAGCCCCAGCATTTT. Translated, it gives CASSFGTGHQPQHF.

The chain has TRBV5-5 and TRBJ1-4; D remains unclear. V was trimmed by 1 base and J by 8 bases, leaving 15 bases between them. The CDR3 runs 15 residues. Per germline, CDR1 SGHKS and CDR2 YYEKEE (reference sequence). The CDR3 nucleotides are TGTGCCAGCAGCTTGAGGTGGGGATCGGAAGAAAAACTGTTTTTT. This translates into CASSLRWGSEEKLFF.

For the CDR3, the DNA is TGTGCCATCGGTAGCGGAACACAAGAGACCCAGTACTTC. Translating gives CAIGSGTQETQYF. The V call is TRBV10-3, the J call TRBJ2-5; D perhaps matches TRBD2 (6 bases). CDR3 size: 13 residues. With 8 bases removed from V and 2 bases from J, the gap between germline ends came to 12 bases. Germline assignment: CDR1 ENHRY and CDR2 SYGVKD.

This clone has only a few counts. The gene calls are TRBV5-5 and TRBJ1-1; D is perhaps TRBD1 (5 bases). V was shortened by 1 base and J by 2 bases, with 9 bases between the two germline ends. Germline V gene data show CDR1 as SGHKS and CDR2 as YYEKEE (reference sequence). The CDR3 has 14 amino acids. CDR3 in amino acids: CASSLPGANTEAFF. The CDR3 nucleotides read TGTGCCAGCAGCTTGCCCGGGGCAAACACTGAAGCTTTCTTT.

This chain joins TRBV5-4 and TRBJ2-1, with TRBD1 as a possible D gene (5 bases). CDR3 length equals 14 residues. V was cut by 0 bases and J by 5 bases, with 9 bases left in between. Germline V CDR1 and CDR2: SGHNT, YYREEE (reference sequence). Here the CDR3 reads CASSLEGEDNEQFF. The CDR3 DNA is TGTGCCAGCAGCTTGGAAGGGGAAGACAATGAGCAGTTCTTC.

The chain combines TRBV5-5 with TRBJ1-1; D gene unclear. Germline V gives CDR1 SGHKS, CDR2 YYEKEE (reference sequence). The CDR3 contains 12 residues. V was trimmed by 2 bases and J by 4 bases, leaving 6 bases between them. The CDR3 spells CASSLQTTEAFF. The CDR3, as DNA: TGTGCCAGCAGCTTACAAACCACTGAAGCTTTCTTT.

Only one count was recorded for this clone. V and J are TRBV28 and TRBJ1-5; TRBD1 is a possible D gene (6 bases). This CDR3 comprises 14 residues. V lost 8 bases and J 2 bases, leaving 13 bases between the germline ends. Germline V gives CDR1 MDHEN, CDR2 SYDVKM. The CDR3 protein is CASGWAGGNQPQHF. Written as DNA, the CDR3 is TGTGCCAGCGGGTGGGCAGGGGGCAATCAGCCCCAGCATTTT.

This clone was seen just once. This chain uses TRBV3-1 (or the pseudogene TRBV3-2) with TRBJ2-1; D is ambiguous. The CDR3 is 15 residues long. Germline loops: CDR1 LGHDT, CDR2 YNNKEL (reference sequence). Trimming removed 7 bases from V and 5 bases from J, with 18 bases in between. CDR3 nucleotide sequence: TGTGCCAGCACCCCCGCCATCGATCTGAACAATGAGCAGTTCTTC. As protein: CASTPAIDLNNEQFF.

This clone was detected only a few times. DNA of the CDR3: TGCGCCAGCGACCTCCGGGACAGGGAGTCCTACGAGCAGTACTTC. This gives the protein CASDLRDRESYEQYF. The rearrangement links TRBV10-1 to TRBJ2-7; TRBD1 matches 9 bases. V was clipped by 8 bases and J by 1 base; unmatched bases: 9. Germline CDR1 reads WNHNN; CDR2 reads SYGVQD (reference sequence). The CDR3 spans 15 residues.

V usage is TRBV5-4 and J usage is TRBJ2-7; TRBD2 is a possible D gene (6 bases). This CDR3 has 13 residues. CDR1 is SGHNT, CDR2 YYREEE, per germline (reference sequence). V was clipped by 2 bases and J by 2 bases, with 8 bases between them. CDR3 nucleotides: TGTGCCAGCAGCTTCACTAGCACCTACGAGCAGTACTTC. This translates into CASSFTSTYEQYF.

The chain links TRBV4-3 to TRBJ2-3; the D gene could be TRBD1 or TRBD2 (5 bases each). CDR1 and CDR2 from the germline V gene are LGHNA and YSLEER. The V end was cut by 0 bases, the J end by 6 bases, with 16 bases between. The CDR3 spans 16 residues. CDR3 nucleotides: TGCGCCAGCAGCCAAGAGGGGCGTATGCGCGGGGATACGCAGTATTTT. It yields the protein CASSQEGRMRGDTQYF.

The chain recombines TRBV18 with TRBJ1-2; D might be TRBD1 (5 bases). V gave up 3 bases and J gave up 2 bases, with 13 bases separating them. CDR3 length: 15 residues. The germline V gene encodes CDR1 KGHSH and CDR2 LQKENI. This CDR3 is CASSPPVRGNYGYTF. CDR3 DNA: TGTGCCAGCTCACCCCCCGTAAGGGGAAACTATGGCTACACCTTC.

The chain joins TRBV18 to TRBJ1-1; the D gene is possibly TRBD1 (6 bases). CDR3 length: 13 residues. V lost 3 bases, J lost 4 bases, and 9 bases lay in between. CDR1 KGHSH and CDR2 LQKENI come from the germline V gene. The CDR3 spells CASSPGHGTEAFF. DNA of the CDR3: TGTGCCAGCTCACCGGGACACGGCACTGAAGCTTTCTTT.

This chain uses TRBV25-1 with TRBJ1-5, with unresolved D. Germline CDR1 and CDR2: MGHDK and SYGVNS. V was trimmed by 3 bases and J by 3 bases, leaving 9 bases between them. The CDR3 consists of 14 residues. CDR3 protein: CASSDPGNNQPQHF. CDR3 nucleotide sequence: TGTGCCAGCAGTGATCCCGGGAACAATCAGCCCCAGCATTTT.

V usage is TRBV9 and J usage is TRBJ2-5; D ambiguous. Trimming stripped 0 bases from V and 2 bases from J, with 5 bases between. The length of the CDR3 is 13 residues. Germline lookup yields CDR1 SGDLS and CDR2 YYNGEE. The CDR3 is CASSVAQQETQYF. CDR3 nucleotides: TGTGCCAGCAGCGTAGCACAGCAAGAGACCCAGTACTTC.

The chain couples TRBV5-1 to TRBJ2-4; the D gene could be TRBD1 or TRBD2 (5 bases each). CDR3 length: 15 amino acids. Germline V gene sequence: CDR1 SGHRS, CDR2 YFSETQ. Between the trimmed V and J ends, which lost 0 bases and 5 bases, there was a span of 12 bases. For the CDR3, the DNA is TGCGCCAGCAGCTTGGCTCCAGGGAGAGAAAACATTCAGTACTTC. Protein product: CASSLAPGRENIQYF.

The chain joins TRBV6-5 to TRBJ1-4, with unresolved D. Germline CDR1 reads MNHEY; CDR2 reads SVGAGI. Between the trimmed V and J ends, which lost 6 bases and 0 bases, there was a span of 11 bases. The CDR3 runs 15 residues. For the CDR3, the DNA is TGTGCCAGCAGAATAACTGAAGCAACTAATGAAAAACTGTTTTTT. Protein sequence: CASRITEATNEKLFF.

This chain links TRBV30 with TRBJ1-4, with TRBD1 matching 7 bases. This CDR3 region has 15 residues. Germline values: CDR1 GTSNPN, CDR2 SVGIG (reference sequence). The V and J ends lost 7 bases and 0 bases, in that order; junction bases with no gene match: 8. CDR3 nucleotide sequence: TGTGCCTCCACAGGGGCGTTTGCAACTAATGAAAAACTGTTTTTT. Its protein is CASTGAFATNEKLFF. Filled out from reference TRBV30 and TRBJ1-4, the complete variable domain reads SQTIHQWPATLVQPVGSPLSLECTVEGTSNPNLYWYRQAAGRGLQLLFYSVGIGQISSEVPQNLSASRPQDRQFILSSKKLLLSDSGFYLCASTGAFATNEKLFFGSGTQLSVL.

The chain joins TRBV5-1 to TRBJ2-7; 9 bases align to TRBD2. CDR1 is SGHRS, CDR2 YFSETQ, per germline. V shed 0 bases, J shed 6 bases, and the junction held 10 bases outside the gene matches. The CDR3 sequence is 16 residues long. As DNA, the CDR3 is TGCGCCAGCAGCTTGGCAGCGGGAGGATCTCGGGGCGAGCAGTACTTC. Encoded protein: CASSLAAGGSRGEQYF.